This T cell receptor (beta chain) was captured by sequencing in a study of identical twins. Study-level points and caveats: Models, which agreed with sharing between unrelated individuals, nonetheless underestimated the out-of-frame TCR alpha sharing seen in monozygotic twins.

As for this clonotype: Its antigen is unknown.

The germline gives CDR1 SGHRS, CDR2 YFSETQ. CDR3 length: 14 amino acids. V was clipped by 4 bases and J by 6 bases, with 15 bases between them. Via MiXCR, TCRdb re-called the 5' RACE reads, giving one row per CDR3 protein. The data hold around 220,000 distinct CDR3 sequences, with 11% to 15% observed a single time. The V and J genes are TRBV5-1 and TRBJ2-3; TRBD1 is a possible D gene (5 bases). The TCR sequence derives from a woman aged 18-29 years in good health. The sequenced sample consisted of memory (CD45RO+) T cells sorted from blood. The CDR3 DNA reads TGCGCCAGCAGCGCGCAGGGAAATAGGGATACGCAGTATTTT. Residues: CASSAQGNRDTQYF.